This T cell receptor beta chain was captured in a study of T-cell reconstitution after alpha-beta-depleted transplantation in children. Study-wide points: Surviving recipient T cells and thymic progenitors produced the high day-60 TCRbeta diversity seen in some patients. T-cell numbers and diversity one year post-transplant derived largely from freshly generated T cells. After transplant, at about two months, alpha-beta T cells were reportedly derived from several hundred expanded graft clones.

This clonotype was observed once. Its specificity is not known. Deletions cut 3 bases from V and 0 bases from J, with 22 bases between. CDR1 and CDR2 (germline): SGHRS, YFSETQ. The CDR3 sequence is 19 residues long. Unique molecular identifiers were used to barcode this TCRbeta library. In TCRdb, the PCR reads were re-called with MiXCR into one record per CDR3 protein. The data contain about 220,000 distinct CDR3 sequences, more than 15% of them singletons. This clonotype was sampled from a male patient between 2 and 15 years old who had a stem cell transplant for acute lymphoblastic leukemia, so the T cells may come from the graft donor. Sequenced material: PBMCs, mostly from graft donor cells, taken 360 days after TCRalphabeta/CD19-depleted stem cell transplant. The chain is built from TRBV5-1 and TRBJ2-1, with D tentatively TRBD2 (6 bases). The CDR3 here is CASSSGLGPTRSSYNEQFF. The CDR3 bases are TGCGCCAGCAGCTCCGGGCTTGGGCCGACTAGGAGCTCCTACAATGAGCAGTTCTTC.